Shown below are 3 T cell receptor beta chains from a single sample sequenced in a study of T-cell memory formation after mild COVID-19. TCRdb reprocessed the 5' RACE reads with MiXCR, giving one entry per CDR3 protein. The table includes 550,000 to 700,000 distinct CDR3 sequences, roughly 17% detected once. The sample was PBMCs or a T cell subset sorted from them (not recorded which). These receptor sequences come from an adult woman who had mild COVID-19 (a few samples of this study predate the infection). Cell type and time point are not known.

The chain has TRBV24-1 and TRBJ2-3; D may be TRBD1 (6 bases). CDR1 KGHDR and CDR2 SFDVKD come from the germline V gene. Trimming stripped 2 bases from V and 5 bases from J, with 10 bases between. The CDR3 is made up of 14 amino acids. The CDR3 spells CATSDSGRGDTQYF. The CDR3 region has the DNA TGTGCCACCAGTGATTCTGGCAGGGGAGATACGCAGTATTTT.

This clonotype was counted only a few times. The chain employs TRBV9 and TRBJ2-3; D remains unclear. Germline-derived CDR1 and CDR2 are SGDLS and YYNGEE. This CDR3 has 12 residues. V was pared by 0 bases and J by 4 bases, with 3 bases between. The CDR3 nucleotides are TGTGCCAGCAGCGTAGTGGCAGATACGCAGTATTTT. Residues: CASSVVADTQYF.

V usage is TRBV9 and J usage is TRBJ2-7; 7 nucleotides line up with TRBD1. Losses at the gene ends were 0 bases for V and 2 bases for J; bases not matched to a gene: 8. Looked up from germline, CDR1 is SGDLS and CDR2 is YYNGEE. The CDR3 extends over 16 amino acids. The CDR3 is CASSVAAGGNPYEQYF. The CDR3 DNA reads TGTGCCAGCAGCGTAGCGGCAGGGGGTAACCCCTACGAGCAGTACTTC.